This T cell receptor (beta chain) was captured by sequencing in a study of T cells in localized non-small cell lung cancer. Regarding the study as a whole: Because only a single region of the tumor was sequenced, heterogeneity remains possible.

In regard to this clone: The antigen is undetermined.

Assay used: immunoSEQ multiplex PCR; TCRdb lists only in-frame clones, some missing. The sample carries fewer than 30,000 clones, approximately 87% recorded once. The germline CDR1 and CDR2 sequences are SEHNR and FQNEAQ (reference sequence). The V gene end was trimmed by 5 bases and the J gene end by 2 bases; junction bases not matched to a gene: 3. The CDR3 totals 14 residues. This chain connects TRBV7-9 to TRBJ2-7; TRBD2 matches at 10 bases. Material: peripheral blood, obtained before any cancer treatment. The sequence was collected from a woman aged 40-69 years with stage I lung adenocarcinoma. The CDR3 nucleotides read TGTGCCAGCAGCCGGACTAGCGGAACCTACGAGCAGTACTTC. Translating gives CASSRTSGTYEQYF.